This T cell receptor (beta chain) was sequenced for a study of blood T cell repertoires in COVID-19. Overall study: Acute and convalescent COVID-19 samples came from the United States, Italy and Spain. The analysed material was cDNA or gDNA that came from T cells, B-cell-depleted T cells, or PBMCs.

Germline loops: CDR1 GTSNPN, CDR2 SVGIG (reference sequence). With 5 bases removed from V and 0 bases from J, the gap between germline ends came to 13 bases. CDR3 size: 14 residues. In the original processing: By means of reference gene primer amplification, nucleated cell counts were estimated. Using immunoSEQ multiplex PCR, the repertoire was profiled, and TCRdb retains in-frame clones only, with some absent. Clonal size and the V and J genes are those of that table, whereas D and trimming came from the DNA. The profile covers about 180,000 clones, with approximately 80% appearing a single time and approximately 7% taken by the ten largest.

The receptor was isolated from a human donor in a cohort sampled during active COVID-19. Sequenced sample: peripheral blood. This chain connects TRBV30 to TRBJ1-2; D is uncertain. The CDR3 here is CAWFREGANYGYTF. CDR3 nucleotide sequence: TGTGCCTGGTTCCGGGAAGGCGCTAACTATGGCTACACCTTC.